This TCR beta chain was profiled in a study of cytomegalovirus exposure and HLA in healthy donors. Trimming took off 2 bases at V and 0 bases at J, with 6 bases between the two ends. The CDR3 runs to 15 residues. In germline, CDR1 is SGHRS, CDR2 YFSETQ. PCR primers comprised 60 Vbeta and 13 Jbeta primers. Here immunoSEQ multiplex PCR was the method, and the copy in TCRdb shows in-frame clones only, minus some. The sample carries 200,000 or so clones, roughly 80% recorded once. The chain joins TRBV5-1 to TRBJ1-6; D is ambiguous. Input material: PBMCs. This receptor was taken from a woman in her twenties or thirties in good health and CMV-seropositive. CDR3 loop: CASSLGSSYNSPLHF. For the CDR3, the DNA is TGCGCCAGCAGCTTAGGGAGCTCCTATAATTCACCCCTCCACTTT.